The present TCR beta chain was sequenced within a study of blood T cells in healthy people across ages (dated by TCRdb to between 2014 and 2016). Regarding the complete study: Template switching captured roughly one uniquely barcoded TCR beta cDNA molecule per two T cells in model experiments. Age-related changes in TCR beta repertoire diversity were measured in the study by deep sequencing normalized with unique cDNA molecular identifiers. Donors were grouped into four age groups: young (average 16 years), middle-aged (39), aged (over 55) and long-lived (approximately 75). The study analyzed two additional independent replicas of 1 million unique cDNA reads from the same blood draw for two donors, one aged 18 to 30 and one aged 80 or older. To avoid experimental bias, donors of different ages were spread randomly across the sequencing lanes.

Donors were 39 systemically healthy Caucasian individuals from Russia aged roughly 6 to 100 years. Each donor gave about 11 milliliters of peripheral blood, drawn into EDTA-treated Vacutainer tubes. Ficoll-Paque density-gradient centrifugation was used to isolate PBMCs, with at least 7 million obtained per sample. Trizol reagent was used to extract total RNA from the PBMCs, yielding at least 6 micrograms per sample. For every donor, flow cytometry on a PBMC aliquot measured the percentage of naive CD45RAhigh/CD27high T cells. On this clonotype itself: Its antigen is currently not known. Nothing much larger sits one base from this clone, and base qualities are not available.

V trim: 6 bases; J trim: 8 bases; unmatched bases: 7. The CDR3 starts with the cysteine, ends with the phenylalanine, and has 13 residues. CDR3 DNA only is kept here, 39 bases in frame from base 1. Library generation was performed with 5' RACE. A second PCR of about 7 to 12 cycles was run with a J-beta primer mix and a sample-barcoded 5' primer. Each TCR beta cDNA molecule received a unique molecular identifier from a template-switch 5' adaptor carrying 12 random nucleotides. At least 2.5 million CDR3-containing paired-end reads were obtained from each sample. All of the RNA was converted into first-strand cDNA using the Mint cDNA synthesis kit, with a TRBC-specific oligonucleotide serving as the primer. Following uracil-DNA glycosylase treatment, all cDNA underwent a first 18-cycle PCR with the universal primers M1SS and BC2_uni_R. The original pipeline was this. Each sample was normalized by randomly selecting 1 million high-quality reads, each carrying a distinct molecular identifier. Reads with shared molecular identifiers were discarded instead of being binned into consensus sequences. MiTCR, run with a Q25 quality threshold and the strictest error-elimination algorithm, handled CDR3 identification, clonotype clustering and error correction. Lower-bound total TCR beta diversity was estimated with a nonparametric unseen species model using Euler transformation. The public reads were reanalyzed by TCRdb: fastp trimming at Q25, MiXCR alignment, in-frame beta chains only. Duplicate CDR3 protein sequences are folded into a single record with the most common DNA and genes. Clone size and V and J calls follow TCRdb, not the original study. This sample comprises 1,800,000 or so distinct CDR3 sequences, roughly two fifths of them detected only once. The top ten constitute about 23% of the sample.

Results and caveats for the whole study, not just this receptor: Compared with the aged group, more naive CD4+ T cells, fewer expanded clones and increased TCR diversity were shown by the long-lived group, suggesting age selection. Because donor CMV infection status was unknown, age-related changes in expanded clonotypes were potentially confounded. Estimates of total diversity based on one million sequenced T cells were considered lower bounds and underestimates. As age increased, observed TCR beta diversity per million T cells dropped in a roughly linear way, and a significant reduction was already evident by age about 40. A strong correlation was found between observed TCR beta diversity and the percentage of naive T cells measured by flow cytometry. Because profiling used bulk unsorted PBMCs, naive and antigen-experienced compartments could not be compared conclusively.

The sequence came from a human donor in good health. Sequencing was done on a sample of blood. The V gene is TRBV12-3 or TRBV12-4 and the J gene is TRBJ1-2, with TRBD1 matching 9 junction bases. The DNA is TGTGCCAGCAGCGGAGGACAGGGGCGGGGCTACACCTTC. This translates into CASSGGQGRGYTF.